This entry is about one T cell receptor (beta chain). Its target is unknown. PCR involved 60 Vbeta and 13 Jbeta primers. The repertoire was sequenced with immunoSEQ multiplex PCR; TCRdb's copy has only in-frame clones and lacks some. The table records 120,000 to 150,000 clones, 73% of them present only once. This record belongs to a study of cytomegalovirus exposure and HLA in healthy donors. Whole-study findings and limits: Specificity for CMV antigens was confirmed in vitro for a few of the CMV-associated chains.

The CDR3 consists of 16 residues. CDR1 is SNHLY, CDR2 FYNNEI, per germline. V dropped 6 bases and J dropped 3 bases, with 20 bases sitting between them. Healthy people donating bone marrow made up the donors. The clonotype originates from a human donor in good health. Sequenced sample: PBMCs. The chain combines TRBV2 with TRBJ1-1, with a tentative D call TRBD1 (5 bases). CDR3 in amino acids: CASSEDTSHRDTEAFF. For the CDR3, the DNA is TGTGCCAGCAGCGAGGACACTTCGCACCGGGACACTGAAGCTTTCTTT.